The present entry profiles one T cell receptor (beta chain) with its context. Here immunoSEQ multiplex PCR was the method, and the copy in TCRdb shows in-frame clones only, minus some. The table includes over 45,000 clones, over 90% detected once. The length of the CDR3 is 13 residues. Deletions cut 6 bases from V and 0 bases from J, with 9 bases between. Per the germline V gene, CDR1 is MNHEY and CDR2 is SMNVEV (reference sequence). This sample was taken from a study of T cell changes during pregnancy in multiple sclerosis. The receptor was isolated from a female donor with multiple sclerosis, enrolled in a pregnancy study. Source: CD8+ T cells from peripheral blood mononuclear cells, taken in the third trimester of pregnancy. The V call is TRBV27, the J call TRBJ2-7; D call uncertain. CDR3 protein: CASRFTSSYEQYF. The CDR3 DNA reads as TGTGCCAGCAGATTTACAAGCTCCTACGAGCAGTACTTC.